Listed below are T cell receptor beta chains from one sample, sequenced in a study of blood T cell repertoires in COVID-19. TCRdb keeps only in-frame clones here, not all; method: immunoSEQ multiplex PCR. The sample consists of approximately 270,000 clones, 70% to 85% of them appearing once. The specimen sequenced was peripheral blood. The receptors originated from an elderly man with acute or convalescent COVID-19. The conserved cysteine and the conserved F or W are not part of the CDR3 here.

CDR3aa,v_gene,j_gene
ASISGDRGSNQPQH,TRBV28,TRBJ1-5
ASSSSGLAGTYEQY,TRBV19,TRBJ2-7
ASSQTLAGQQF,TRBV4-2,TRBJ2-1
ASSTTGTYEQY,TRBV2,TRBJ2-7
ASSTQGYEQF,TRBV7-6,TRBJ2-1
ASRSLSTDTQY,TRBV5-1,TRBJ2-3
ASRTGTTYEQY,TRBV28,TRBJ2-7
ASRIRQEQPQH,TRBV6-5,TRBJ1-5
ATSRDRGSGTQY,TRBV15,TRBJ2-5
ASSLNRGVGYT,TRBV7-3,TRBJ1-2
ASSLKGLAGGNTGELF,TRBV7-2,TRBJ2-2
ASSLDPGQGRQPQH,TRBV5-1,TRBJ1-5
ASSGRDRERGTEAF,TRBV6-1,TRBJ1-1
ASSPPGQGAGSYEQY,TRBV27,TRBJ2-7
ATSGSRQGSLVGRERDEQF,TRBV24-1,TRBJ2-1
ASSHANRDGEQF,TRBV4-2,TRBJ2-1
ASSPLLAGGSTDTQY,TRBV18,TRBJ2-3
ASSTPTGGNQPQH,TRBV6-2/TRBV6-3,TRBJ1-5
ASRAGMAQPQH,TRBV6-5,TRBJ1-5
ASSLGQGRQNEKLF,TRBV7-8,TRBJ1-4
ASSLRGTGNTEAF,TRBV27,TRBJ1-1
ASSLEGLAGASEQF,TRBV5-1,TRBJ2-1
ASSEAVAHFYEQY,TRBV6-1,TRBJ2-7
ASSGDLNSPLH,TRBV10-1,TRBJ1-6
ASSLGGGVSTGNTIY,TRBV11-2,TRBJ1-3
ASSGTQGMIPF,TRBV19,TRBJ1-1
ASSQGTSGTYNEQF,TRBV5-1,TRBJ2-1
ASSLATGGSGANVLT,TRBV7-6,TRBJ2-6
ASSYYTQVLSGYT,TRBV6-5,TRBJ1-2
ASSRDYSGDEQF,TRBV9,TRBJ2-1
ASEVLGELF,TRBV19,TRBJ2-2
ASSLGGLAGDYEQY,TRBV7-2,TRBJ2-7
ASSLISGKQY,TRBV5-4,TRBJ2-7
ASSRYGEQY,TRBV12-3/TRBV12-4,TRBJ2-7
ASSPGAETQY,TRBV18,TRBJ2-5
AWRGLNTGELF,TRBV30,TRBJ2-2
ASSMTPGGGETQY,TRBV9,TRBJ2-5
ASSLAGQGQGYT,TRBV7-9,TRBJ1-2
ASNLLTGLGNTIY,TRBV7-9,TRBJ1-3
ASRQGAKNTEAF,TRBV5-1,TRBJ1-1
ASSQGYTASNTEAF,TRBV7-2,TRBJ1-1
ASSEGGRAANEQF,TRBV2,TRBJ2-1
AISKQGSLNQPQH,TRBV10-3,TRBJ1-5
ASSSRAGRDSPLH,TRBV27,TRBJ1-6
ASSGNRRASGRRQETQY,TRBV12-1,TRBJ2-5
ASSSGQGVREKLF,TRBV5-1,TRBJ1-4
ASSKAQTSGRRRTGELF,TRBV21-1,TRBJ2-2
ATSLRESYEQY,TRBV24-1,TRBJ2-7
ASRSPGQGASYEQY,TRBV28,TRBJ2-7
ASSHWTGQGSYGYT,TRBV3-1/TRBV3-2,TRBJ1-2